This is a list of T cell receptor beta chains from one sample in a study of T cell responses to AZD1222 COVID-19 vaccine. Sequencing was performed with immunoSEQ multiplex PCR; in TCRdb, only in-frame clones are kept and a portion is missing. The repertoire holds around 140,000 clones, with under 90% as singletons. Specimen: peripheral blood, collected on day 0 of AZD1222 vaccination. The receptors derive from an adult in good health. Each CDR3 is given with its conserved first and last residue. Fields, in order: D gene, V gene, J gene, CDR3 DNA, CDR3 protein. D genes are given only for firm matches.

D gene: .; V gene: TRBV7-9; J gene: TRBJ1-2; CDR3 DNA: TGTGCCAGCAGCTCCGGCGGGGTACGCGATGGCTACACCTTC; CDR3 protein: CASSSGGVRDGYTF
D gene: TRBD1; V gene: TRBV30; J gene: TRBJ1-4; CDR3 DNA: TGTGCCTGGGAAAAGAGACAGGGGGCTTTGTTTTTT; CDR3 protein: CAWEKRQGALFF
D gene: .; V gene: TRBV7-9; J gene: TRBJ1-3; CDR3 DNA: TGTGCCAGCAGTCCTATAACAGGGACCGGAAACACCATATATTTT; CDR3 protein: CASSPITGTGNTIYF
D gene: TRBD1; V gene: TRBV9; J gene: TRBJ1-1; CDR3 DNA: TGTGCCAGCAGCCGGACAGGGTCGAACACTGAAGCTTTCTTT; CDR3 protein: CASSRTGSNTEAFF
D gene: TRBD1; V gene: TRBV6-7; J gene: TRBJ1-2; CDR3 DNA: TGTGCCAGCAGTTACTGGGACAGGGACGTTAACTATGGCTACACCTTC; CDR3 protein: CASSYWDRDVNYGYTF
D gene: TRBD1; V gene: TRBV7-9; J gene: TRBJ2-7; CDR3 DNA: TGTGCCAGCAGCCGACAGGGTTCCCACGAGCAGTACTTC; CDR3 protein: CASSRQGSHEQYF
D gene: .; V gene: TRBV5-8; J gene: TRBJ1-5; CDR3 DNA: TGTGCCAGCAGCTTGGTTACGGGTGGTTTTCAGCCCCAGCATTTT; CDR3 protein: CASSLVTGGFQPQHF
D gene: .; V gene: TRBV4-3; J gene: TRBJ2-6; CDR3 DNA: TGCGCCAGCAGCCAAGATAGGGACGCTGGGGCCAACGTCCTGACTTTC; CDR3 protein: CASSQDRDAGANVLTF
D gene: .; V gene: TRBV2; J gene: TRBJ2-3; CDR3 DNA: TGTGCCAGCAGAAGGAGGGACGTTATAGATACGCAGTATTTT; CDR3 protein: CASRRRDVIDTQYF
D gene: .; V gene: TRBV5-4; J gene: TRBJ1-2; CDR3 DNA: TGTGCCAGCACCTCGATCAAGGGTGGCTACACCTTC; CDR3 protein: CASTSIKGGYTF
D gene: .; V gene: TRBV2; J gene: TRBJ1-4; CDR3 DNA: TGTGCCAGCAGTGAAAGGAGGAGCGATGAGGGCACTAATGAAAAACTGTTTTTT; CDR3 protein: CASSERRSDEGTNEKLFF
D gene: .; V gene: TRBV5-1; J gene: TRBJ1-4; CDR3 DNA: TGCGCCAGCAGCTTGGGGGACCGATATGCAACTAATGAAAAACTGTTTTTT; CDR3 protein: CASSLGDRYATNEKLFF
D gene: .; V gene: TRBV7-2; J gene: TRBJ1-5; CDR3 DNA: TGTGCCAGCACCTTTTGGGGGAGCAATCAGCCCCAGCATTTT; CDR3 protein: CASTFWGSNQPQHF
D gene: .; V gene: TRBV20-1; J gene: TRBJ2-1; CDR3 DNA: TGCAGTGCTGCTATACACGATGAGCAGTTCTTC; CDR3 protein: CSAAIHDEQFF
D gene: .; V gene: TRBV30; J gene: TRBJ1-6; CDR3 DNA: TGTGCCTGGAGTTCATGGGCCAATTCACCCCTCCACTTT; CDR3 protein: CAWSSWANSPLHF
D gene: TRBD2; V gene: TRBV7-2; J gene: TRBJ2-1; CDR3 DNA: TGTGCCAGCAGCTTAGTAGCGGGGAAGATCGGGCTCAATGAGCAGTTCTTC; CDR3 protein: CASSLVAGKIGLNEQFF
D gene: TRBD2; V gene: TRBV5-4; J gene: TRBJ2-3; CDR3 DNA: TGTGCCAGCAGCACGGGACTAGCGGGGGTAACCGATACGCAGTATTTT; CDR3 protein: CASSTGLAGVTDTQYF
D gene: .; V gene: TRBV7-2; J gene: TRBJ1-2; CDR3 DNA: TGTGCCAGCAGCTTCCGGACTGGGGAGAACTATGGCTACACCTTC; CDR3 protein: CASSFRTGENYGYTF
D gene: TRBD2; V gene: TRBV5-1; J gene: TRBJ2-3; CDR3 DNA: TGCGCCAGCAGCTCGGGGACTAGCGGGGGAGCAGATACGCAGTATTTT; CDR3 protein: CASSSGTSGGADTQYF
D gene: .; V gene: TRBV12-5; J gene: TRBJ1-5; CDR3 DNA: TGTGCTAGTGGTTTCGCAGCTGATCAGCCCCAGCATTTT; CDR3 protein: CASGFAADQPQHF
D gene: .; V gene: TRBV5-1; J gene: TRBJ1-4; CDR3 DNA: TGCGCCAGCAGCTTAGCAGCAACTAATGAAAAACTGTTTTTT; CDR3 protein: CASSLAATNEKLFF
D gene: TRBD2; V gene: TRBV5-1; J gene: TRBJ2-1; CDR3 DNA: TGCGCCAGCAGCACGGGGGGGCCCAAGGTTGAGCAGTTCTTC; CDR3 protein: CASSTGGPKVEQFF